The 15 T cell receptor beta chains below come from one sample, sequenced in a study of OX40 agonist ivuxolimab in advanced cancers. Measured with immunoSEQ multiplex PCR; TCRdb has only the in-frame clones, and not every one. The table lists just under 85,000 clones, 84% of them singletons. Source: CD4+ or CD8+ T cells sorted from blood, taken in a trial of the OX40 agonist ivuxolimab. The receptors were sampled from an adult with an advanced solid tumor such as melanoma, head and neck, liver or kidney cancer.

The J gene is TRBJ2-3, the V gene TRBV5-5, with a weak D call TRBD2 (6 bases). The V gene's germline CDR1 is SGHKS and CDR2 YYEKEE (reference sequence). This CDR3 region has 16 residues. Trimming left V 4 bases short and J 1 base short, with 16 bases between. The CDR3 protein is CASSAGYTLGTDTQYF. The CDR3 region has the DNA TGTGCCAGCAGCGCGGGATACACTCTGGGCACAGATACGCAGTATTTT.

V gene TRBV19 combines with J gene TRBJ2-3; TRBD1 matches at 7 bases. The CDR3 loop spans 14 amino acids. The trim removed 3 bases at V and 5 bases at J, leaving 5 bases unmatched. Germline V gene sequence: CDR1 LNHDA, CDR2 SQIVND (reference sequence). The CDR3 nucleotides read TGTGCCAGTAGTATCCCCCGGGACAGAGATACGCAGTATTTT. Amino acids: CASSIPRDRDTQYF.

This rearrangement joins TRBV28 to TRBJ1-5; 8 nucleotides match TRBD1. Germline CDR1 MDHEN, CDR2 SYDVKM. The CDR3 sequence is 16 residues long. V shed 6 bases, J shed 0 bases, and the junction held 7 bases outside the gene matches. The CDR3 DNA reads TGTGCCAGCAGCCCCTGGACAGGGCTTAGCAATCAGCCCCAGCATTTT. It yields the protein CASSPWTGLSNQPQHF. The whole variable domain, filled in from reference TRBV28 and TRBJ1-5, reads DVKVTQSSRYLVKRTGEKVFLECVQDMDHENMFWYRQDPGLGLRLIYFSYDVKMKEKGDIPEGYSVSREKKERFSLILESASTNQTSMYLCASSPWTGLSNQPQHFGDGTRLSIL.

The chain combines TRBV19 with TRBJ2-5, with D unresolved. Germline assignment: CDR1 LNHDA and CDR2 SQIVND (reference sequence). The CDR3 length is 14 residues. Trimming removed 10 bases at V and 4 bases at J, with 19 bases between. CDR3 protein: CATRDGASRETQYF. The DNA for the CDR3 is TGTGCCACCCGAGACGGAGCCTCTCGAGAGACCCAGTACTTC.

This sequence joins TRBV7-3 and TRBJ2-4; 8 bases are shared with TRBD1. The CDR3 consists of 16 residues. J was trimmed by 0 bases and V by 5 bases; bases with no gene match: 6. The germline V gene encodes CDR1 SGHTA and CDR2 FQGTGA. In nucleotides, the CDR3 is TGTGCCAGCAGCCCTGGACAGGGACTAGCCAAAAACATTCAGTACTTC. Amino acid sequence: CASSPGQGLAKNIQYF.

The V gene is TRBV11-2, the J gene TRBJ2-3; TRBD1 aligns across 8 bases. The CDR3 runs 16 residues. With V trimmed by 5 bases and J by 1 base, 8 bases remained unmatched. CDR1 is SGHAT and CDR2 is FQNNGV in the germline V gene. The CDR3 DNA reads TGTGCCAGCAGCCTCACAGGGGGTAGGGGCACAGATACGCAGTATTTT. Protein product: CASSLTGGRGTDTQYF.

V is TRBV7-2 and J is TRBJ2-2; D remains unclear. This CDR3 spans 11 amino acids. Between the trimmed V and J ends, which lost 11 bases and 3 bases, there was a span of 7 bases. The V gene's germline CDR1 is SGHTA and CDR2 FQGNSA. DNA for the CDR3: TGTGCCGGGGTTGACACCGGGGAGCTGTTTTTT. Its translation is CAGVDTGELFF.

This clone was counted a single time. V and J are TRBV10-1 and TRBJ2-2, with 14 bases fitting TRBD2. This CDR3 contains 15 residues. V was clipped by 5 bases and J by 7 bases; unmatched bases: 3. The germline V gene encodes CDR1 WNHNN and CDR2 SYGVQD (reference sequence). The CDR3 here is CASSPGTSGGGELFF. DNA of the CDR3: TGCGCCAGCAGTCCCGGGACTAGCGGGGGCGGGGAGCTGTTTTTT.

This clone was counted between two and nine times. V and J are TRBV7-8 and TRBJ1-5; D unresolved. V was shortened by 2 bases and J by 0 bases, with 11 bases between the two germline ends. The CDR3 sequence is 16 residues long. The germline CDR1 and CDR2 sequences are SGHVS and FQNEAQ. CDR3 nucleotide sequence: TGTGCCAGCAGCTTAACGAGACACATTAGCAATCAGCCCCAGCATTTT. Translating it yields CASSLTRHISNQPQHF.

This chain joins TRBV12-5 and TRBJ1-1; 7 positions agree with TRBD1. CDR3 length: 14 amino acids. In germline, CDR1 is LGHNT, CDR2 FRNRAP. With V trimmed by 5 bases and J by 3 bases, 6 bases remained unmatched. The CDR3 sequence is CASGRQGGYTEAFF. CDR3 nucleotide sequence: TGTGCTAGTGGTAGACAGGGTGGATACACTGAAGCTTTCTTT.

The rearrangement links TRBV10-3 to TRBJ1-2; D is unclear. V was cut by 10 bases and J by 8 bases, with 17 bases left in between. Germline V CDR1 and CDR2: ENHRY, SYGVKD. The CDR3 is 12 amino acids. The DNA of the CDR3 is TGTGCCACCGGCCCGGGGTCCCCGGGCTACACCTTC. Translated: CATGPGSPGYTF.

The genes are TRBV6-1 and TRBJ1-1; tentative D call: TRBD1 (6 bases). Looked up from germline, CDR1 is MNHNS and CDR2 is SASEGT. This CDR3 is 12 amino acids long. V shed 6 bases and J shed 7 bases, with 12 bases lying between them. The CDR3 nucleotides are TGTGCCAGCAGGCCGGGGGCCCTTGAAGCTTTCTTT. Protein: CASRPGALEAFF.

Points on this clone: One junction end disagrees with the germline gene, perhaps due to a read error. J is TRBJ2-5 and V is TRBV4-1; D is possibly TRBD1 (5 bases). Per the germline V gene, CDR1 is MGHRA and CDR2 is YSYEKL. The CDR3 has 13 amino acids. CDR3 coding DNA: TGCGCCAGCAACCAAGGGGTAGGAGAGACCCAGTACTTC. Amino acids: CASNQGVGETQYF.

The chain joins TRBV7-2 to TRBJ2-7; no firm D call. The germline V gene has CDR1 SGHTA and CDR2 FQGNSA. The length of the CDR3 is 13 residues. The ends were cut back, 6 bases at V and 6 bases at J, with 15 bases in the middle. CDR3 residues: CASSRALTGEQYF. Written as DNA, the CDR3 is TGTGCCAGCAGTCGGGCTTTGACGGGCGAGCAGTACTTC.

This clone was seen more than once but under ten times. The chain combines TRBV23-1 with TRBJ2-3, with D perhaps TRBD1 (6 bases). TRBV23-1 falls under the ORF class, with uncertain function. The CDR3 sequence is 15 residues long. V was shortened by 2 bases and J by 0 bases, with 9 bases between the two germline ends. CDR3 loop: CASSQGQTSTDTQYF. For the CDR3, the DNA is TGCGCCAGCAGTCAAGGACAGACTAGCACAGATACGCAGTATTTT.